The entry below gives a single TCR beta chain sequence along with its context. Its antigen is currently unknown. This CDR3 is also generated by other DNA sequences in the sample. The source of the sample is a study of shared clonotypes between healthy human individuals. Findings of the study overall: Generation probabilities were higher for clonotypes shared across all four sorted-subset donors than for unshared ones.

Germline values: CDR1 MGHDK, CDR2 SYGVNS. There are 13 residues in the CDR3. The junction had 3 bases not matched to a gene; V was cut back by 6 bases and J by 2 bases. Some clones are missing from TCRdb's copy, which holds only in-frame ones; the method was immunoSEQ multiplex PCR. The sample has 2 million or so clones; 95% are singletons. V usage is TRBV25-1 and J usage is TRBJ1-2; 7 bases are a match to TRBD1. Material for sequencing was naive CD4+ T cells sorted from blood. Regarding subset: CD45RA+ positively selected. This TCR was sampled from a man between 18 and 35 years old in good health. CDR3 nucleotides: TGTGCCAGCAGCCCGACAGGGAACTATGGCTACACCTTC. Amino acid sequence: CASSPTGNYGYTF.